The 27 T cell receptor beta chains below all came from one sample that was sequenced in a study of blood T cell repertoires in COVID-19. Using immunoSEQ multiplex PCR, the repertoire was profiled, and TCRdb retains in-frame clones only, with some absent. This table holds some 90,000 clones, nearly 90% found once. The sequenced sample was peripheral blood. These receptors were obtained from a woman at least 80 years old with active or convalescent COVID-19.

The chain combines TRBV6-2 or TRBV6-3 with TRBJ2-7, with 13 positions matching TRBD2. Germline loops: CDR1 MNHEY, CDR2 SVGEGT. The CDR3 is made up of 17 amino acids. The trim removed 6 bases at V and 4 bases at J, leaving 12 bases unmatched. The CDR3 nucleotides read TGTGCCAGCAGCAATCCCCTCGGACTAGCGGGAGCATACGAGCAGTACTTC. It encodes CASSNPLGLAGAYEQYF.

The V gene is TRBV14, the J gene TRBJ1-3, with D perhaps TRBD1 (6 bases). The ends were cut back, 3 bases at V and 1 base at J, with 7 bases in the middle. There are 14 residues in the CDR3. Germline V lookup: CDR1 SGHDN, CDR2 FVKESK. The CDR3 nucleotides are TGTGCCAGCAGCCAGACAGGTTCTGGAAACACCATATATTTT. Protein: CASSQTGSGNTIYF.

The chain links TRBV19 to TRBJ2-3; D is possibly TRBD2 (7 bases). The CDR3 consists of 16 residues. Germline values: CDR1 LNHDA, CDR2 SQIVND (reference sequence). V lost 4 bases and J lost 2, with 16 bases in between. CDR3 sequence reads: CASSTARGGATDTQYF. DNA for the CDR3: TGTGCCAGTAGTACGGCCCGAGGGGGGGCCACAGATACGCAGTATTTT.

The chain employs TRBV12-3 or TRBV12-4 and TRBJ2-1; 8 bases are shared with TRBD1. Trimming at V came to 8 bases and at J to 3 bases, leaving 3 bases not matched to a gene. The CDR3 spans 13 residues. The CDR3, as DNA: TGTGCCAGCCATGACAGGGGCTACAATGAGCAGTTCTTC. It translates to CASHDRGYNEQFF.

The rearrangement links TRBV7-9 to TRBJ2-3; 12 bases line up with TRBD2. The germline V gene has CDR1 SEHNR and CDR2 FQNEAQ (reference sequence). The CDR3 extends over 17 amino acids. Germline trimming cut 5 bases from V and 5 bases from J; bases unmatched to any gene: 11. The CDR3 loop reads CASSDHLAGGPRDTQYF. CDR3 in DNA: TGTGCCAGCAGCGACCACCTAGCGGGAGGGCCACGAGATACGCAGTATTTT.

This chain joins TRBV18 and TRBJ2-3; D ambiguous. V lost 3 bases and J 4 bases, leaving 8 bases between the germline ends. Germline loops: CDR1 KGHSH, CDR2 LQKENI. This CDR3 comprises 13 residues. The CDR3, as DNA: TGTGCCAGCTCACCTACTACTTCAGATACGCAGTATTTT. Residues: CASSPTTSDTQYF.

The genes are TRBV2 and TRBJ2-2; 9 bases map to TRBD1. With V trimmed by 4 bases and J by 7 bases, 4 bases remained unmatched. Per germline, CDR1 SNHLY and CDR2 FYNNEI. The CDR3 has 14 residues. This CDR3 is CASSVGQGYGELFF. In nucleotides, the CDR3 is TGTGCCAGCAGTGTCGGACAGGGGTACGGGGAGCTGTTTTTT.

On this clone: The junction and the germline gene differ at one end; a read error may be behind it. The chain has TRBV7-7 and TRBJ2-1, with D maybe TRBD1 (5 bases). Germline V gives CDR1 SSHAT, CDR2 FNYEAQ (reference sequence). The CDR3 sequence is 15 residues long. The CDR3 bases are TGTGCTAGCAGCTTAGAAGGGGCTCAGTACAATGAGCAGTTCTTC. The encoded protein is CASSLEGAQYNEQFF. The whole variable domain, remainder taken from reference TRBV7-7 and TRBJ2-1, is GAGVSQSPRYKVTKRGQDVTLRCDPISSHATLYWYQQALGQGPEFLTYFNYEAQPDKSGLPSDRFSAERPEGSISTLTIQRTEQRDSAMYRCASSLEGAQYNEQFFGPGTRLTVL.

The chain links TRBV15 to TRBJ2-6, with 11 bases aligning to TRBD1. Trimming at V came to 3 bases and at J to 4 bases, leaving 5 bases not matched to a gene. The CDR3 covers 17 residues. Germline loops: CDR1 LNHNV, CDR2 YYDKDF (reference sequence). CDR3 amino acids: CATSRRTGGLGANVLTF. The DNA of the CDR3 is TGTGCCACCAGCAGGAGGACAGGGGGCTTGGGGGCCAACGTCCTGACTTTC.

For the CDR3, the DNA is TGTGCCAGCAGCCAAGAACAGGGGTGGGATGGGGAAGCTTTCTTT. This translates into CASSQEQGWDGEAFF. The rearrangement joins TRBV3-1 (or the pseudogene TRBV3-2) to TRBJ1-1, with TRBD1 identical over 7 bases. CDR1 and CDR2 (germline): LGHDT, YNNKEL (reference sequence). This CDR3 comprises 15 residues. The V gene end was trimmed by 0 bases and the J gene end by 8 bases; junction bases not matched to a gene: 9.

This clone appeared once. The rearrangement joins TRBV6-6 to TRBJ2-7, with 7 positions matching TRBD1. This CDR3 contains 15 residues. V shed 6 bases, J shed 6 bases, and the junction held 14 bases outside the gene matches. Germline V lookup: CDR1 MNHNY, CDR2 SVGAGI (reference sequence). Here the CDR3 reads CASSYRPGTVSEQYF. The CDR3 DNA sequence: TGTGCCAGCAGCTACCGACCTGGGACAGTCTCCGAGCAGTACTTC.

The V gene is TRBV14, the J gene TRBJ2-2, with D possibly TRBD2 on 6 matching bases. The germline CDR1 and CDR2 sequences are SGHDN and FVKESK. Trimming took off 4 bases at V and 0 bases at J, with 9 bases between the two ends. The CDR3 runs 15 residues. The CDR3 is CASSRRGPNTGELFF. The CDR3 DNA follows: TGTGCCAGCAGCCGGAGGGGTCCGAACACCGGGGAGCTGTTTTTT. The entire variable domain, with the rest obtained from reference TRBV14 and TRBJ2-2, is as follows: EAGVTQFPSHSVIEKGQTVTLRCDPISGHDNLYWYRRVMGKEIKFLLHFVKESKQDESGMPNNRFLAERTGGTYSTLKVQPAELEDSGVYFCASSRRGPNTGELFFGEGSRLTVL.

The rearrangement uses TRBV24-1 and TRBJ2-1; 9 bases are a match to TRBD1. CDR1 KGHDR and CDR2 SFDVKD come from the germline V gene. Trimming at V came to 7 bases and at J to 5 bases, leaving 11 bases not matched to a gene. The CDR3 sequence is 16 residues long. The DNA for the CDR3 is TGTGCCACCAGCGGGACAGGGTCCACACCCCACAATGAGCAGTTCTTC. Translation: CATSGTGSTPHNEQFF.

The gene calls are TRBV13 and TRBJ1-2; D might be TRBD1 (5 bases). There are 18 residues in the CDR3. CDR1 is PRHDT and CDR2 is FYEKMQ in the germline V gene (reference sequence). The V gene lost 5 bases and the J gene lost 4 bases, with 26 bases spanning the gap. CDR3: CASSANPPRDFRPYGYTF. The CDR3 DNA sequence: TGTGCCAGCAGCGCCAACCCCCCCCGGGACTTTCGTCCCTATGGCTACACCTTC.

V gene TRBV30 combines with J gene TRBJ1-3, with D perhaps matching TRBD1 (6 bases). Germline V CDR1 and CDR2: GTSNPN, SVGIG (reference sequence). The V end was cut by 2 bases, the J end by 0 bases, with 8 bases between. This CDR3 is 14 amino acids long. The DNA for the CDR3 is TGTGCCTGGAGTCCAGGGGACTCTGGAAACACCATATATTTT. Its translation: CAWSPGDSGNTIYF.

The J gene is TRBJ1-4, the V gene TRBV4-2; possibly TRBD1 for D (6 bases). Germline-derived CDR1 and CDR2 are LGHNA and YNFKEQ. This CDR3 spans 15 amino acids. Trimming left V 4 bases short and J 8 bases short, with 17 bases between. The CDR3 protein is CASSRDRPPGEKLFF. CDR3 nucleotides: TGTGCCAGCAGCCGAGACAGGCCACCAGGAGAAAAACTGTTTTTT.

Comments on this clone: This specimen includes other DNA sequences encoding the same CDR3. This sequence joins TRBV30 and TRBJ1-2, with TRBD1 identical over 7 bases. V lost 5 bases, J lost 2 bases, and 2 bases stayed unmatched. The CDR3 length is 12 residues. CDR1 is GTSNPN, CDR2 SVGIG, per germline (reference sequence). The CDR3 protein is CAWGGQNYGYTF. The CDR3 bases are TGTGCCTGGGGGGGACAGAACTATGGCTACACCTTC.

This chain links TRBV15 with TRBJ2-5, with D hard to call. Germline V CDR1 and CDR2: LNHNV, YYDKDF (reference sequence). Trimming left V 1 base short and J 0 bases short, with 12 bases between. This CDR3 spans 16 amino acids. The CDR3 DNA is TGTGCCACCAGCAGAGGTGGAGAGTTATACCAAGAGACCCAGTACTTC. Its protein is CATSRGGELYQETQYF.

V and J are TRBV4-1 and TRBJ2-3, with 8 nucleotides matching TRBD2. Germline CDR1 reads MGHRA; CDR2 reads YSYEKL. The CDR3 consists of 17 residues. V lost 1 base, J lost 6 bases, and 12 bases stayed unmatched. The CDR3 coding sequence is TGCGCCAGCAGCCAAGCTGGCGGGAGGCTTAAGGTTGATACGCAGTATTTT. Its translation: CASSQAGGRLKVDTQYF.

The chain links TRBV10-3 to TRBJ2-1, with D possibly matching TRBD1 (5 bases). V shed 10 bases and J shed 0 bases, with 10 bases lying between them. Germline V gene lookup returns CDR1 ENHRY and CDR2 SYGVKD. CDR3 length equals 13 residues. DNA for the CDR3: TGTGCCACCGGTGACAGCTCCTACAATGAGCAGTTCTTC. Encoded protein: CATGDSSYNEQFF.

The V call is TRBV7-2, the J call TRBJ2-1, with 9 bases identical to TRBD1. Germline V gives CDR1 SGHTA, CDR2 FQGNSA. The CDR3 covers 17 residues. The V gene end was trimmed by 8 bases and the J gene end by 3 bases; junction bases not matched to a gene: 14. CDR3 amino acids: CASSAAQGAYSYNEQFF. DNA for the CDR3: TGTGCCAGCTCGGCCGCACAGGGGGCTTATAGCTACAATGAGCAGTTCTTC.

The chain is built from TRBV5-8 and TRBJ2-7; D not certain. V was clipped by 0 bases and J by 2 bases, with 15 bases between them. Germline V CDR1 and CDR2: SGHTS, YDEGEE. This CDR3 contains 16 residues. The CDR3 nucleotides are TGTGCCAGCAGCTTGGGGCCGCTTCCCCGGGCCTACGAGCAGTACTTC. Protein product: CASSLGPLPRAYEQYF.

The chain joins TRBV28 to TRBJ1-5; possibly TRBD1 for D (6 bases). V was clipped by 6 bases and J by 6 bases, with 12 bases between them. From germline, CDR1 is MDHEN and CDR2 SYDVKM. The CDR3 covers 13 residues. CDR3 amino acids: CASSRDMLQPQHF. The CDR3 DNA reads TGTGCCAGCAGCCGGGACATGCTTCAGCCCCAGCATTTT. The variable domain in full, completed from reference TRBV28 and TRBJ1-5, reads DVKVTQSSRYLVKRTGEKVFLECVQDMDHENMFWYRQDPGLGLRLIYFSYDVKMKEKGDIPEGYSVSREKKERFSLILESASTNQTSMYLCASSRDMLQPQHFGDGTRLSIL.

This clone was seen only once. The chain recombines TRBV5-4 with TRBJ2-3, with TRBD2 matching 7 bases. This CDR3 is 19 amino acids long. Trimming at V came to 4 bases and at J to 5 bases, leaving 22 bases not matched to a gene. Germline V lookup: CDR1 SGHNT, CDR2 YYREEE (reference sequence). In nucleotides, the CDR3 is TGTGCCAGCAGCCCCCGCGGAGCCTGGGAGGGAGTCAAGGGAGATACGCAGTATTTT. This translates into CASSPRGAWEGVKGDTQYF.

This rearrangement joins TRBV18 to TRBJ1-5, with 8 positions matching TRBD1. V lost 1 base, J lost 1 base, and 3 bases stayed unmatched. This CDR3 has 16 amino acids. Germline CDR1 KGHSH, CDR2 LQKENI. In DNA, the CDR3 is TGTGCCAGCTCACCACTTAGGACAGGGAGCAATCAGCCCCAGCATTTT. Translating it yields CASSPLRTGSNQPQHF.

The J gene is TRBJ1-2, the V gene TRBV30; D possibly corresponds to TRBD1 (5 bases). From germline, CDR1 is GTSNPN and CDR2 SVGIG (reference sequence). Trimming took 0 bases from V and 3 from J, leaving 11 bases between them. The CDR3 consists of 14 residues. In DNA, the CDR3 is TGTGCCTGGAGTGTCGTAGGCAGGGACTATGGCTACACCTTC. This translates into CAWSVVGRDYGYTF.

The rearrangement links TRBV5-1 to TRBJ2-3; TRBD2 matches at 16 bases. The CDR3 has 16 amino acids. Germline V gene lookup returns CDR1 SGHRS and CDR2 YFSETQ. The V gene end was trimmed by 4 bases and the J gene end by 5 bases; junction bases not matched to a gene: 4. The DNA for the CDR3 is TGCGCCAGCAGCCCGGGACTAGCGGGAGGGGGAGATACGCAGTATTTT. Translating it yields CASSPGLAGGGDTQYF.